What follows is one T cell receptor beta chain and its context. Ten or more counts support this clonotype. It lacks a known antigen. No much larger clone exists at a distance of one base, and base qualities are not known. The germline V gene supplies CDR1 SQVTM and CDR2 ANQGSEA. The CDR3 runs 14 residues from the cysteine to the phenylalanine. The kept DNA is CDR3 alone, 42 bases in frame from the first base. From V the trimming removes 8 bases and from J it removes 2 bases, while the gene matches leave 9 bases of the junction unaccounted for. The receptor library was made with 5' RACE. The sequencer was an Illumina HiSeq 2500. A second PCR of roughly 6 to 11 cycles was run with a J-beta primer mix and a sample-barcoded 5' primer. Each TCR beta cDNA molecule received a unique molecular identifier from a template-switch 5' adaptor carrying 12 random nucleotides. Each sample yielded at least 2.5 million CDR3-containing paired-end reads. The Mint cDNA synthesis kit, primed by a TRBC-specific oligonucleotide, was used to synthesize first-strand cDNA from all RNA. Following uracil-DNA glycosylase treatment, all cDNA underwent a first 18-cycle PCR with the universal primers M1SS and BC2_uni_R. In the authors' own workflow: For normalization, 1 million high-quality reads, each with a distinct molecular identifier, were randomly selected from each sample. Reads sharing molecular identifiers were discarded rather than binned into consensus sequences. MiTCR, run with a Q25 quality threshold and the strictest error-elimination algorithm, handled CDR3 identification, clonotype clustering and error correction. A nonparametric unseen species model using Euler transformation provided a lower-bound estimate of total TCR beta diversity. In TCRdb, the public reads were trimmed at Q25 with fastp and aligned with MiXCR, with productive beta chains retained. Duplicate CDR3 protein sequences are folded into a single record with the most common DNA and genes. TCRdb's processing, not the study's, gives the V and J calls here. The sample table shows 600,000 to 800,000 distinct CDR3 sequences, and 52% are seen once. Of the sample, less than 15% falls within the top ten clones.

This entry comes from a study of blood T cells in healthy people across ages (dated by TCRdb to between 2015 and 2016). About the study as a whole: In model experiments, template switching captured about one uniquely barcoded TCR beta cDNA molecule for every two T cells. Two additional independent replicas of 1 million unique cDNA reads from the same blood draw were analyzed for two donors (one aged 18 to 30 and one aged 80 or older). Donors of different ages were randomly distributed across sequencing lanes to avoid experimental bias. The donors were split into four age groups: young (average around 17 years), middle-aged (roughly 40), aged (about 62) and long-lived (about 74). Using deep sequencing normalized with unique cDNA molecular identifiers, the study measured how TCR beta repertoire diversity changes with age.

General conclusions and limits of the study: Estimates of total diversity based on one million sequenced T cells were considered lower bounds and underestimates. Observed TCR beta diversity correlated strongly with the percentage of naive T cells measured by flow cytometry. Conclusive comparison of naive and antigen-experienced compartments was prevented by the profiling of bulk unsorted PBMCs. As age increased, observed TCR beta diversity per million T cells dropped in a roughly linear way, and a significant reduction was already evident by age about 40. The long-lived group showed more naive CD4+ T cells, fewer expanded clones and increased TCR diversity than the aged group, suggesting age selection. The CMV infection status of donors was not known, potentially confounding age-related changes in expanded clonotypes.

The roughly 38 donors, aged roughly 6 to 90 years, were systemically healthy Caucasian individuals from Russia. Each donor gave about 9.7 milliliters of peripheral blood, drawn into EDTA-treated Vacutainer tubes. Ficoll-Paque density-gradient centrifugation was used to isolate PBMCs, with at least 6.5 million obtained per sample. Total RNA was extracted from PBMCs with Trizol reagent, with at least 5.5 micrograms obtained per sample. For every donor, flow cytometry on a PBMC aliquot measured the percentage of naive CD45RAhigh/CD27high T cells. Sequencing input: blood. This sequence originates from an elderly woman in good health. The rearrangement combines TRBV29-1 with TRBJ2-5, with 9 bases matching TRBD1. The bases are TGCAGCCGGAGGTGGGACAGGGTACAAGAGACCCAGTACTTC. It specifies CSRRWDRVQETQYF.